This TCR beta chain was captured by sequencing in a study of shared clonotypes between healthy human individuals. As for the study in general: Three plates each covered CD4 naive and memory; CD8 naive two, CD8 memory one.

The protocol was immunoSEQ multiplex PCR, while the TCRdb copy is restricted to in-frame clones and leaves out a portion. The sample holds 550,000 to 850,000 clones, about 74% seen once. Germline trimming cut 5 bases from V and 0 bases from J; bases unmatched to any gene: 6. The length of the CDR3 is 15 residues. Germline CDR1 reads MNHEY; CDR2 reads SMNVEV (reference sequence). The sequenced sample was memory CD4+ T cells sorted from blood. The subset here: CD45RA-negative fraction. The chain is built from TRBV27 and TRBJ1-1, with 7 positions matching TRBD1. The receptor's source is a woman aged 30 to 39 in good health. In DNA form, the CDR3 reads TGTGCCAGCAGTGTCTACAGGGGCATGAACACTGAAGCTTTCTTT. This gives the protein CASSVYRGMNTEAFF.